The T cell receptor beta chain described here comes from a study of regulatory T cells in long-lasting Graves disease. Time point described: persistent/refractory GD, antithyroid drugs over 5 years with positive TRAb. PBMCs provided the RNA from which the TCR library was made. This clonotype has a count of ten or more. This CDR3 has 13 amino acids. Looked up from germline, CDR1 is SGHNT and CDR2 is YENEEA. V lost 5 bases to trimming and J lost 2 bases, with 9 bases between them. Building of the TCR beta libraries involved iRepertoire HTBI primers and Arm-PCR of CDR3 regions. Using its own MiXCR run on the multiplex PCR reads, TCRdb lists one record per CDR3 protein. Of 300,000 or so distinct CDR3 sequences listed, about 18% are singletons.

The sequences come from peripheral blood mononuclear cells (PBMCs), collected when the disease was refractory, from a patient treated with antithyroid drugs. This TCR derives from a female donor with Graves disease. The chain couples TRBV11-3 to TRBJ1-2; no clear D. This chain's CDR3 is CASSRETNYGYTF. CDR3 in DNA: TGTGCCAGCAGCAGGGAGACAAACTATGGCTACACCTTC.